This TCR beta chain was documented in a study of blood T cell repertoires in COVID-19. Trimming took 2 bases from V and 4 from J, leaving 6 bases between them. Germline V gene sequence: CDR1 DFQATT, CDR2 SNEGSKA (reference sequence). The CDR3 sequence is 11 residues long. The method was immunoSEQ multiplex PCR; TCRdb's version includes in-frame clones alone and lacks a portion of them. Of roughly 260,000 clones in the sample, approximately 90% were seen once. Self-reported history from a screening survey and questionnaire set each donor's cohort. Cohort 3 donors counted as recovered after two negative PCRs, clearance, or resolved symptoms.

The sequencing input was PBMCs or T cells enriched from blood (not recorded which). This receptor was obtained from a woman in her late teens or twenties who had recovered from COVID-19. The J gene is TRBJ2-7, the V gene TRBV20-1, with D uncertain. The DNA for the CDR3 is TGCAGTGCTAGATTACTATACGAGCAGTACTTC. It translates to CSARLLYEQYF.